These 16 T cell receptor beta chains originate from one sample sequenced in a study of T-cell memory formation after mild COVID-19. TCRdb called the 5' RACE reads again in MiXCR, with one record for every CDR3 protein. The table has under 700,000 distinct CDR3 sequences, 20% seen once; the top ten hold 9.5% to 15%. The sequenced material came from PBMCs or a T cell subset sorted from them (not recorded which). These receptors all stem from an adult woman who had mild COVID-19 (a few samples of this study predate the infection). Cell type and time point are not known.

This clonotype was found a few times. The genes are TRBV20-1 and TRBJ2-1, with D perhaps given as TRBD1 or TRBD2 (6 bases each). Germline V gene lookup returns CDR1 DFQATT and CDR2 SNEGSKA (reference sequence). The CDR3 length is 14 residues. V was shortened by 6 bases and J by 5 bases, with 17 bases between the two germline ends. CDR3 bases: TGCAGTGCCCAAGCCGGGGGCCCACACAATGAGCAGTTCTTC. Its translation is CSAQAGGPHNEQFF.

This clonotype was observed a handful of times. The V and J genes are TRBV12-3 or TRBV12-4 and TRBJ1-1; 7 bases match TRBD1. Trimming removed 1 base from V and 5 bases from J; junction bases left unmatched: 4. This CDR3 has 14 amino acids. As DNA, the CDR3 is TGTGCCAGCAGTTTAGTACAGGGGAGAACTGAAGCTTTCTTT. This gives the protein CASSLVQGRTEAFF.

This clonotype was seen a few times. This CDR3 reads CASSYGHGYSNQPQHF. As DNA, the CDR3 is TGTGCCAGCAGCTACGGACACGGGTATAGCAATCAGCCCCAGCATTTT. This chain links TRBV3-1 with TRBJ1-5, with D maybe TRBD1 (5 bases). Trimming shortened V by 5 bases and J by 0 bases, and 14 bases separated the two germline ends. Germline CDR1 is LGHDT and CDR2 is YNNKEL (reference sequence). The length of the CDR3 is 16 residues.

This clonotype was counted a few times. The gene calls are TRBV24-1 and TRBJ2-5, with 8 bases that match TRBD1. The germline V gene encodes CDR1 KGHDR and CDR2 SFDVKD. The CDR3 runs 15 residues. With 4 bases clipped from V and 3 bases from J, the junction kept 6 bases outside the gene matches. Written as DNA, the CDR3 is TGTGCCACCAGTGACCCTGGACAGGGAGAAGAGACCCAGTACTTC. Its protein product is CATSDPGQGEETQYF.

V gene TRBV7-9 combines with J gene TRBJ1-5, with 10 bases fitting TRBD1. The CDR3 contains 14 residues. The junction had 4 bases not matched to a gene; V was cut back by 5 bases and J by 6 bases. Germline CDR1 and CDR2: SEHNR and FQNEAQ (reference sequence). The CDR3 loop is CASSHGQGGQPQHF. CDR3 DNA: TGTGCCAGCAGCCACGGACAGGGGGGTCAGCCCCAGCATTTT.

The rearrangement joins TRBV7-9 to TRBJ2-1; 12 bases fit TRBD2. Germline V gives CDR1 SEHNR, CDR2 FQNEAQ (reference sequence). Trimming took 1 base from V and 14 from J; bases not matched to a gene: 6. There are 14 residues in the CDR3. The CDR3 loop is CASSLGLAGGPEFF. CDR3 nucleotide sequence: TGTGCCAGCAGCTTAGGGCTAGCGGGAGGGCCGGAGTTCTTC.

This clonotype came up a few times. The rearrangement joins TRBV18 to TRBJ1-1, with D perhaps matching TRBD1 (5 bases). The V gene's germline CDR1 is KGHSH and CDR2 LQKENI. V was pared by 2 bases and J by 1 base, with 8 bases between. This CDR3 is 14 amino acids long. CDR3 amino acids: CASSPGAGNTEAFF. The CDR3 nucleotides read TGTGCCAGCTCACCAGGGGCAGGGAACACTGAAGCTTTCTTT.

The chain couples TRBV7-2 to TRBJ2-5, with 10 nucleotides matching TRBD2. The trim removed 5 bases at V and 5 bases at J, leaving 14 bases unmatched. Germline V gene data show CDR1 as SGHTA and CDR2 as FQGNSA. CDR3 length equals 17 residues. The CDR3 here is CASSRTPLAGVEETQYF. In nucleotides, the CDR3 is TGTGCCAGCAGCCGTACCCCCCTAGCGGGGGTAGAGGAGACCCAGTACTTC.

This clonotype was detected a few times. The chain couples TRBV6-2 or TRBV6-3 to TRBJ2-1, with TRBD2 matching 15 bases. With 6 bases clipped from V and 12 bases from J, the junction kept 3 bases outside the gene matches. The CDR3 contains 13 residues. CDR1 and CDR2 (germline): MNHEY, SVGEGT. The CDR3 nucleotides read TGTGCCAGCAGCCAGGGACTAGCGGGAGGGCAGTTCTTC. Protein sequence: CASSQGLAGGQFF.

V is TRBV6-2 or TRBV6-3 and J is TRBJ2-7; possible D gene TRBD2, 5 bases. The CDR3 length is 19 residues. Germline CDR1 is MNHEY and CDR2 is SVGEGT. Trimming left V 3 bases short and J 2 bases short, with 26 bases between. CDR3 residues: CASSYPRVVSGGYTYEQYF. CDR3 bases: TGTGCCAGCAGTTATCCCCGCGTGGTGAGCGGAGGCTACACCTACGAGCAGTACTTC.

The rearrangement links TRBV5-1 to TRBJ1-5; 10 bases are a match to TRBD1. Germline CDR1 SGHRS, CDR2 YFSETQ. Trimming cost V 4 bases and J 4 bases; bases outside gene matches: 8. The CDR3 is made up of 16 amino acids. CDR3 residues: CASSPGQGYENQPQHF. The DNA for the CDR3 is TGCGCCAGCAGCCCGGGACAGGGGTATGAAAATCAGCCCCAGCATTTT. Looking up the rest from reference TRBV5-1 and TRBJ1-5 gives the full variable domain: KAGVTQTPRYLIKTRGQQVTLSCSPISGHRSVSWYQQTPGQGLQFLFEYFSETQRNKGNFPGRFSGRQFSNSRSEMNVSTLELGDSALYLCASSPGQGYENQPQHFGDGTRLSIL.

This clonotype turned up a few times. The chain joins TRBV6-6 to TRBJ1-6; D may be TRBD1 (5 bases). The CDR3 consists of 15 residues. V gave up 0 bases and J gave up 10 bases, with 13 bases separating them. Looked up from germline, CDR1 is MNHNY and CDR2 is SVGAGI (reference sequence). The CDR3 protein is CASSYSGTYYSPLHF. The CDR3 DNA sequence: TGTGCCAGCAGTTACTCAGGGACTTACTACTCACCCCTCCACTTT.

J is TRBJ2-1 and V is TRBV9; the match to TRBD2 covers 11 bases. With V trimmed by 6 bases and J by 4 bases, 6 bases remained unmatched. Per germline, CDR1 SGDLS and CDR2 YYNGEE. CDR3 length: 15 amino acids. CDR3 sequence reads: CASTKTSGIYNEQFF. In DNA form, the CDR3 reads TGTGCCAGCACCAAGACTAGCGGGATTTACAATGAGCAGTTCTTC.

The chain carries TRBV7-9 and TRBJ2-1; D possibly corresponds to TRBD2 (6 bases). Trimming shortened V by 2 bases and J by 6 bases, and 14 bases separated the two germline ends. The CDR3 totals 15 residues. Germline assignment: CDR1 SEHNR and CDR2 FQNEAQ (reference sequence). The CDR3 is CASSLWRGPGNEQFF. In nucleotides, the CDR3 is TGTGCCAGCAGCTTATGGCGGGGCCCAGGCAATGAGCAGTTCTTC.

In this sample, this clonotype turned up a few times. CDR3 nucleotide sequence: TGTGCCAGCAGCCCGCAAATTTCGGGACGTAGCACAGATACGCAGTATTTT. Protein product: CASSPQISGRSTDTQYF. The rearrangement joins TRBV7-9 to TRBJ2-3; possibly TRBD1 or TRBD2 for D (5 bases each). The CDR3 spans 17 residues. Trimming shortened V by 5 bases and J by 0 bases, and 18 bases separated the two germline ends. CDR1 is SEHNR and CDR2 is FQNEAQ in the germline V gene (reference sequence). The whole variable domain, remainder taken from reference TRBV7-9 and TRBJ2-3, is DTGVSQNPRHKITKRGQNVTFRCDPISEHNRLYWYRQTLGQGPEFLTYFQNEAQLEKSRLLSDRFSAERPKGSFSTLEIQRTEQGDSAMYLCASSPQISGRSTDTQYFGPGTRLTVL.

The chain has TRBV6-1 and TRBJ1-3; possibly TRBD1 for D (6 bases). Trimming shortened V by 7 bases and J by 0 bases, and 10 bases separated the two germline ends. The CDR3 consists of 14 residues. Germline CDR1 MNHNS, CDR2 SASEGT. The CDR3 reads CASNRESSGNTIYF. The DNA for the CDR3 is TGTGCCAGCAACAGGGAGAGCTCTGGAAACACCATATATTTT.